This TCR beta chain originates from a study of tumor-infiltrating lymphocytes in oesophageal squamous cell carcinoma. The junction had 4 bases not matched to a gene; V was cut back by 5 bases and J by 8 bases. CDR3 size: 15 residues. Per the germline V gene, CDR1 is SGHVS and CDR2 is FNYEAQ. TCRdb reprocessed the PCR reads via MiXCR and lists one record per CDR3 protein. The repertoire holds 15,000 to 25,000 distinct CDR3 sequences, with about two fifths as singletons. This clonotype was counted many times. Sequenced: esophageal tumor tissue. The source is a male donor with esophageal squamous cell carcinoma. J is TRBJ2-3 and V is TRBV7-6; TRBD2 matches 16 bases. The CDR3 loop is CASSPGTSGGGTQYF. DNA for the CDR3: TGTGCCAGCAGCCCCGGGACTAGCGGGGGGGGTACGCAGTATTTT.